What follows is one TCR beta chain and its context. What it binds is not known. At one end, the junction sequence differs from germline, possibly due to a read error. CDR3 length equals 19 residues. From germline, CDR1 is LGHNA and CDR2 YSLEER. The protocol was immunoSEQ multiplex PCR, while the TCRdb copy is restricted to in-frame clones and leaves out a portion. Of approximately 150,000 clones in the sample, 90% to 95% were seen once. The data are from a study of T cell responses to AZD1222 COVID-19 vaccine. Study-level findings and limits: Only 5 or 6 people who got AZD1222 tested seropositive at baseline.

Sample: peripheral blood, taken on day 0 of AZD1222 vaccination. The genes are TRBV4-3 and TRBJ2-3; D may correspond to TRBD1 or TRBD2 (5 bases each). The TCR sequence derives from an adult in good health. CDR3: CASSQDWGGRTGPTYTQYF. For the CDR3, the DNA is TGCGCCAGCAGCCAAGATTGGGGCGGGCGGACGGGCCCCACATATACGCAGTATTTT.